Listed here are 3 T cell receptor beta chains from one sample, sequenced in a study of blood T cell repertoires in COVID-19. TCRdb's table, derived via immunoSEQ multiplex PCR, lists solely in-frame clones and lacks some. The profile covers over 65,000 clones, with less than 85% appearing a single time and 16% taken by the ten largest. Sequencing used peripheral blood. The receptor set was obtained from an elderly man with active COVID-19.

The V call is TRBV9, the J call TRBJ2-5; TRBD2 aligns across 7 bases. V lost 3 bases to trimming and J lost 4 bases; unmatched junction nucleotides: 3. The CDR3 is made up of 13 amino acids. CDR1 is SGDLS and CDR2 is YYNGEE in the germline V gene. CDR3 DNA sequence: TGTGCCAGCAGCGGAGGGAGGGGAGAGACCCAGTACTTC. It specifies CASSGGRGETQYF.

The CDR3 DNA reads as TGTGCCAGCAGGTCGACAGGGTTATCTGGAGATACGCAGTATTTT. Amino acids: CASRSTGLSGDTQYF. This sequence joins TRBV2 and TRBJ2-3; 7 bases are shared with TRBD1. In germline, CDR1 is SNHLY, CDR2 FYNNEI. J gave up 5 bases and V 6 bases, and 11 bases lay outside the gene matches. The CDR3 runs 15 residues.

The genes are TRBV27 and TRBJ2-2, with D possibly being TRBD1 (6 bases). V lost 6 bases and J lost 4, with 15 bases in between. The germline CDR1 and CDR2 sequences are MNHEY and SMNVEV (reference sequence). There are 15 residues in the CDR3. In DNA form, the CDR3 reads TGTGCCAGCAGCTCTACTGACAGGCGCACCGGGGAGCTGTTTTTT. Residues: CASSSTDRRTGELFF.